Reported below is one TCR beta chain. The antigen remains unidentified. The source of the sample is a study of early T cells in non-severe SARS-CoV-2 infection. Study-wide results and limits: Matching results from VDJdb favored anti-spike CD8 responses, leaving private and CD4 specificities undetected.

CDR3 size: 17 residues. V dropped 4 bases and J dropped 0 bases, with 14 bases sitting between them. Looked up from germline, CDR1 is SGHRS and CDR2 is YFSETQ. TCRdb used MiXCR to reprocess the 5' RACE reads, holding one entry per CDR3 protein. The sample consists of some 82,000 distinct CDR3 sequences, 12% of them appearing once. The specimen sequenced was whole blood. The rearrangement links TRBV5-1 to TRBJ1-6; D ambiguous. This receptor was obtained from an adult who was a healthcare worker with PCR-confirmed SARS-CoV-2 infection or an uninfected control (not recorded which). The CDR3 DNA follows: TGCGCCAGCAGCACCTCCGGCGGTTACTCCTATAATTCACCCCTCCACTTT. It encodes CASSTSGGYSYNSPLHF.